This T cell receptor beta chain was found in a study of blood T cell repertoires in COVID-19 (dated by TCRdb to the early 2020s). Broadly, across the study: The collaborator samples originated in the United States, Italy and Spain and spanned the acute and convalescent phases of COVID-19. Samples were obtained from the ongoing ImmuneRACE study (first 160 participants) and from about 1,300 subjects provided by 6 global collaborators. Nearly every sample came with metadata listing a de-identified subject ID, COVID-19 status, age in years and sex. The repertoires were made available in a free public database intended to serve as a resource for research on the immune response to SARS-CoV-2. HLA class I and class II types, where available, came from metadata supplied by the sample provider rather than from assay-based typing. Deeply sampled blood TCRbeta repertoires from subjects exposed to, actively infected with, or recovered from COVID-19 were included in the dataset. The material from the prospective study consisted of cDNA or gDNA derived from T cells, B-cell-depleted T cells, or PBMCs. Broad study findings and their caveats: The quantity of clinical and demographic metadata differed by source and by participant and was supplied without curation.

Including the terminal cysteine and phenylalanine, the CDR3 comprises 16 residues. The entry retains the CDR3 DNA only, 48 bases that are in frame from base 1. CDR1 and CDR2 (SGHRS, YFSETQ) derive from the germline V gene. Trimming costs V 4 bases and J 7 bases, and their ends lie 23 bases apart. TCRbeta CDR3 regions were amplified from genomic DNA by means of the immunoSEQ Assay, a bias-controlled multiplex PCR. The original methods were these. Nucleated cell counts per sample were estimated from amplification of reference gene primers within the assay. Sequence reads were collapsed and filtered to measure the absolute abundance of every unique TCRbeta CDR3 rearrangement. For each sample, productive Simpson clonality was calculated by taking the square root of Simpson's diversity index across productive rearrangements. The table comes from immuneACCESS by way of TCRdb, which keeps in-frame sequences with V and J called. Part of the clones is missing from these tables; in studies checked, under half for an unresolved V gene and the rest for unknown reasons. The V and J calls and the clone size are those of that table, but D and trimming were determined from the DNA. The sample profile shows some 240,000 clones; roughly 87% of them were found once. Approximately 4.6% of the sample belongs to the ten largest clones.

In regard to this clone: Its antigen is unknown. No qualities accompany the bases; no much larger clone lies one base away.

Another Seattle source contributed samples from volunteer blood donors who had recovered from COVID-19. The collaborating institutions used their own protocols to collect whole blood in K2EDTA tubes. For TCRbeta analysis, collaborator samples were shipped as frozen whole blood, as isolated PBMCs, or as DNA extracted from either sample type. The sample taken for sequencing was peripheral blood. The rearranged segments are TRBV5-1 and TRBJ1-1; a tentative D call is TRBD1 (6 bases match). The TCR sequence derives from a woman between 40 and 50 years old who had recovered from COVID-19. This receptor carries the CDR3 CASSPQGSRPGYEAFF. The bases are TGCGCCAGCAGCCCCCAGGGGAGCAGGCCCGGGTATGAAGCTTTCTTT.